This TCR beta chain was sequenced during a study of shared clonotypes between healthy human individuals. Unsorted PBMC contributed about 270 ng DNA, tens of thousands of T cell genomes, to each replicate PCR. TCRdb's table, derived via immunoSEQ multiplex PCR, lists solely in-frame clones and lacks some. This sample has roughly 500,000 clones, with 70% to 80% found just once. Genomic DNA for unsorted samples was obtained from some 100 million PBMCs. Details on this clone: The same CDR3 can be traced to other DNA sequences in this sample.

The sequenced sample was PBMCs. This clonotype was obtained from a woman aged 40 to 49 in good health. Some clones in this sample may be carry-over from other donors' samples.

CDR3 nucleotides: TGTGCCAGCAGTTTAGGGCAAGGTGGCTACACCTTC. This encodes CASSLGQGGYTF. The chain employs TRBV28 and TRBJ1-2; D call uncertain. The CDR3 is 12 amino acids. Trimming shortened V by 2 bases and J by 7 bases, and 8 bases separated the two germline ends. Germline CDR1 is MDHEN and CDR2 is SYDVKM.